This record covers a single T cell receptor beta chain. No cognate antigen has been identified for it. Base quality data are lacking; no much larger clone is found one base away. The immunoSEQ Assay, a bias-controlled multiplex PCR, was used to amplify TCRbeta CDR3 regions from genomic DNA. The study's own analysis went as follows. Within the assay, amplification of reference gene primers was used to estimate how many nucleated cells each sample contained. To quantify the absolute abundance of each unique TCRbeta CDR3 rearrangement, sequence reads were collapsed and filtered. For each sample, productive Simpson clonality was calculated as the square root of Simpson's diversity index across productive rearrangements. TCRdb provides this immuneACCESS table in a form limited to in-frame rearrangements. Some clones are lacking; in checked studies, under half of them reflect an unresolved V gene, and why the rest are absent is not known. That table gives V, J and clone size, and the DNA gave D and trimming. The sample table records fewer than 90,000 clones; roughly 76% of these occur just once. In total, the top ten clones hold 4% to 5% of the sample.

The sample comes from a study of blood T cell repertoires in COVID-19 (dated by TCRdb to between 2020 and 2021). About the full investigation: Samples covering the acute and convalescent phases of COVID-19 were provided by collaborators in the United States, Italy and Spain. Where available, HLA class I and class II types were taken from metadata supplied by the sample provider and were not determined by assay-based typing. The repertoires were made available in a free public database intended to serve as a resource for research on the immune response to SARS-CoV-2. The material from the prospective study consisted of cDNA or gDNA derived from T cells, B-cell-depleted T cells, or PBMCs. The sample metadata nearly always contained a de-identified subject ID, COVID-19 status, age in years and sex. The dataset comprised deeply sampled blood TCRbeta repertoires from subjects exposed to, actively infected with, or recovered from COVID-19. Samples were obtained from the ongoing ImmuneRACE study (first 160 participants) and from roughly 1,300 subjects provided by 6 global collaborators. Broad study findings and their caveats: How much clinical and demographic metadata was included differed by source and by participant, and the metadata was provided uncurated.

Counted from cysteine to phenylalanine, this CDR3 has 14 amino acids. Only the CDR3 DNA stays, 42 bases, in frame from base 1. Whole blood was collected in K2EDTA tubes by collaborating institutions according to the institutions' own protocols. Collaborator samples were shipped for TCRbeta analysis as frozen whole blood, isolated PBMCs, or DNA extracted from either sample type. The sequence derives from a woman aged 45-65 years with acute or convalescent COVID-19. The source material was peripheral blood. The chain is assembled from TRBV21-1 and TRBJ2-7; TRBD1, the D gene given by the table, was not confirmed from the DNA. TRBV21-1 corresponds to a pseudogene. The CDR3: CASIGQGAPYEQYF. The DNA sequence reads TGTGCCAGCATAGGACAGGGGGCCCCCTACGAGCAGTACTTC.